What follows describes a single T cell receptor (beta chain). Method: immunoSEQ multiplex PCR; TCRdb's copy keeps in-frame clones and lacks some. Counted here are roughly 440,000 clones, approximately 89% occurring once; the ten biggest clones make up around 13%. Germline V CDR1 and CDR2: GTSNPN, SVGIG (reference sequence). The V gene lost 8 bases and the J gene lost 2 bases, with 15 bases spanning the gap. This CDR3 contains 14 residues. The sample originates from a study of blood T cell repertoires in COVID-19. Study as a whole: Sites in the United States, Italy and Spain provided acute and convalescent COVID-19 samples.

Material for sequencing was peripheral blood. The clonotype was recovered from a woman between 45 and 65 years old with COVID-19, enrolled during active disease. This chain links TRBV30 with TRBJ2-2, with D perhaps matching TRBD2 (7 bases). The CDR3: CARGRGPNTGELFF. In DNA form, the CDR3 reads TGTGCCCGCGGGCGGGGGCCAAACACCGGGGAGCTGTTTTTT.